At least ten counts were recorded for the clone carrying this T cell receptor (beta chain). Its antigen is not identified. Trimming shortened V by 6 bases and J by 2 bases, and 15 bases separated the two germline ends. The CDR3 contains 14 residues. From germline, CDR1 is SGHRS and CDR2 YFSETQ. TCRdb itself ran the 5' RACE reads through MiXCR, one entry per CDR3 protein. The sample includes about 200,000 distinct CDR3 sequences, roughly 3.3% of them seen just once. The data derive from a study of T cells after yellow fever vaccination. Study summary: When fractions had low cell numbers, they were prepared with SMART-Seq v4 Ultra Low Input. Study observations and caveats: There was a small share of clonotypes that showed up in both the CD4 and CD8 compartments. Repertoires sorted by FACS could include abundant clonotypes that are contaminants from the bulk population.

The specimen comprised CD4+ T cells sorted from PBMCs, sampled 10 days after the yellow fever booster vaccination. This clonotype was sampled from a man aged 18 to 30 who received the YFV17D yellow fever vaccine. This chain links TRBV5-1 with TRBJ2-7; D call uncertain. CDR3 DNA sequence: TGCGCCAGCAAGGGCGGTCCCTTCACCTACGAGCAGTACTTC. It codes for CASKGGPFTYEQYF. Together with reference TRBV5-1 and TRBJ2-7, the CDR3 gives the full variable domain: KAGVTQTPRYLIKTRGQQVTLSCSPISGHRSVSWYQQTPGQGLQFLFEYFSETQRNKGNFPGRFSGRQFSNSRSEMNVSTLELGDSALYLCASKGGPFTYEQYFGPGTRLTVT.